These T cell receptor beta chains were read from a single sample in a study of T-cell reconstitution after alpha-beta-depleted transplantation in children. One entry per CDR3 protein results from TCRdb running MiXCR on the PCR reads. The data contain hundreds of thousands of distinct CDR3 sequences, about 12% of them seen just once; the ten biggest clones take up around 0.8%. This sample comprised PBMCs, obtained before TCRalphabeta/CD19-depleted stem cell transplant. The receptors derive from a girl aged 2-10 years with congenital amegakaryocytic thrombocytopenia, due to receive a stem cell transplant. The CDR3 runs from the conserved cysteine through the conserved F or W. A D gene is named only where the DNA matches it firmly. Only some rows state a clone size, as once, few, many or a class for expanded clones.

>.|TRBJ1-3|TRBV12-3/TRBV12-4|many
CASSSGVGNTIYF
TGTGCCAGCAGTTCAGGGGTTGGAAACACCATATATTTT
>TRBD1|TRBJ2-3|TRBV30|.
CAWTSDRGGSDTQYF
TGTGCCTGGACCTCCGACAGGGGAGGCTCGGATACGCAGTATTTT
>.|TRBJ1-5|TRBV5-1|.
CASSLGLPLVHGQPQHF
TGCGCCAGCAGCTTGGGGTTGCCCCTCGTCCACGGACAGCCCCAGCATTTT
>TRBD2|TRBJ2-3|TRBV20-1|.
CSAISGSGSDTQYF
TGCAGTGCAATAAGCGGGAGTGGGTCGGATACGCAGTATTTT
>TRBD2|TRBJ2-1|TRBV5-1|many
CASSRTSGSSNEQFF
TGCGCCAGCAGCCGAACTAGCGGGAGCAGCAATGAGCAGTTCTTC
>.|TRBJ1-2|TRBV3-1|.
CASSHILGVQGNYGYTF
TGTGCCAGCAGCCATATATTGGGGGTGCAGGGGAACTATGGCTACACCTTC
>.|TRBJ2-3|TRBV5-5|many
CASSSPSSPDTQYF
TGTGCCAGCAGCTCGCCGTCCTCACCAGATACGCAGTATTTT
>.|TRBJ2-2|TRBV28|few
CASSFRARWVLNTGELFF
TGTGCCAGCAGTTTTAGGGCCCGTTGGGTTTTGAACACCGGGGAGCTGTTTTTT
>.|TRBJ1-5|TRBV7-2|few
CASSSAGRYSNQPQHF
TGTGCCAGCTCTAGCGCGGGGCGGTATAGCAATCAGCCCCAGCATTTT
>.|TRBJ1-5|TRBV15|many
CATSRVDQPQHF
TGTGCCACCAGCAGAGTAGACCAGCCCCAGCATTTT
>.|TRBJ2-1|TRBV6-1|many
CASSQTGQHNEQFF
TGTGCCAGCAGCCAAACAGGGCAACACAATGAGCAGTTCTTC
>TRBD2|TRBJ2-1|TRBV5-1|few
CASSLATSGYNEQFF
TGCGCCAGCAGCTTGGCGACTAGCGGCTACAATGAGCAGTTCTTC
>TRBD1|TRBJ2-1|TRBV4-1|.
CASSQGTGGNYNEQFF
TGCGCCAGCAGCCAGGGGACAGGGGGAAACTACAATGAGCAGTTCTTC
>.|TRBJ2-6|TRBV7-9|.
CASSLNLRSSGANVLTF
TGTGCCAGCAGCTTAAATTTGCGATCCTCTGGGGCCAACGTCCTGACTTTC
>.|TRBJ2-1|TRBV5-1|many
CASSAGQGQGYNEQFF
TGCGCCAGCAGCGCCGGGCAGGGGCAGGGATACAATGAGCAGTTCTTC
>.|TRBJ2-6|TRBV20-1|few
CSARVAGPSGANVLTF
TGCAGTGCTAGAGTAGCAGGGCCCTCTGGGGCCAACGTCCTGACTTTC
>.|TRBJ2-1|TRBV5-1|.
CARRVAVSYNEQFF
TGCGCCAGAAGGGTAGCTGTCTCCTACAATGAGCAGTTCTTC
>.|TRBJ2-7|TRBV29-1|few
CSVEGRAGEQYF
TGCAGCGTTGAAGGCAGGGCGGGCGAGCAGTACTTC
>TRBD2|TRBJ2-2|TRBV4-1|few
CASSRRTSATLNTGELFF
TGCGCCAGCAGCCGTAGGACTAGCGCCACCCTGAACACCGGGGAGCTGTTTTTT
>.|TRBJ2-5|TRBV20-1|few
CSARRGKNTETQYF
TGCAGTGCTAGACGCGGGAAAAACACAGAGACCCAGTACTTC
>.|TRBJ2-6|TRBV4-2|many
CASSQEASHYSGANVLTF
TGTGCCAGCAGCCAAGAGGCCAGCCATTACTCTGGGGCCAACGTCCTGACTTTC
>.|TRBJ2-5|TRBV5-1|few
CASSSTLSVGQETQYF
TGCGCCAGCAGCTCAACCCTGTCGGTAGGGCAAGAGACCCAGTACTTC
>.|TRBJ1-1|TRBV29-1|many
CSARTGQSEAFF
TGCAGCGCCAGGACCGGACAGTCTGAAGCTTTCTTT
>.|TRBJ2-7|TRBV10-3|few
CAISESNAYEQYF
TGTGCCATCAGTGAGTCGAACGCCTACGAGCAGTACTTC
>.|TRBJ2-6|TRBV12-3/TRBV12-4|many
CASSPSSGANVLTF
TGTGCCAGCAGTCCCAGCTCTGGGGCCAACGTCCTGACTTTC